This entry concerns a single T cell receptor beta chain. As yet, its antigen is unknown. In the same sample, other DNA sequences code for this CDR3. The sample belongs to a study of identifying expanded T cells in peripheral blood. Trimming took off 3 bases at V and 0 bases at J, with 8 bases between the two ends. The CDR3 totals 14 residues. Germline V gives CDR1 LNHNV, CDR2 YYDKDF (reference sequence). Collection occurred without any documented infections or immune events in donors. Study-level points and caveats: Over two and four weeks, about 16 and 20 clones changed, versus approximately 1.1 between replicates. Clone count variance between roughly 2-week samples rose with total template count.

The table came from immunoSEQ multiplex PCR; TCRdb's copy has only in-frame clones and leaves some out. This sample has approximately 120,000 clones, with about 88% found just once. The receptor was isolated from a person aged 18 to 75 in good health. The V gene is TRBV15, the J gene TRBJ1-2; D call uncertain. The sample taken for sequencing was blood. The CDR3 loop is CATSRRGANYGYTF. The CDR3 region has the DNA TGTGCCACCAGCAGGCGCGGGGCTAACTATGGCTACACCTTC.